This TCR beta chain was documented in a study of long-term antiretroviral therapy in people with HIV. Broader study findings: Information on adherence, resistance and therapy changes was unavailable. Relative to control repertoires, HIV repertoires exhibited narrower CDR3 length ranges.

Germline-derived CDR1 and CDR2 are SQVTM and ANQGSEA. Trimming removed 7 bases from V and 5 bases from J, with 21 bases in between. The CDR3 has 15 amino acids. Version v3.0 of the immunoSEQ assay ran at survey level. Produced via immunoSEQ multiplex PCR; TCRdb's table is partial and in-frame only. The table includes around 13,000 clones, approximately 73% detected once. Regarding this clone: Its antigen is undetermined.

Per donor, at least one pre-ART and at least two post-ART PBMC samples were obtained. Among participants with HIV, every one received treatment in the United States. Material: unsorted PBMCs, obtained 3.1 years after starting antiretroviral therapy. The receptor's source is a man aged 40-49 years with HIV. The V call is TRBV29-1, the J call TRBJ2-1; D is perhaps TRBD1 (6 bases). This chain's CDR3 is CSGRRFMGADNEQFF. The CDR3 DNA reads TGCAGCGGAAGAAGGTTTATGGGGGCGGACAATGAGCAGTTCTTC.